This T cell receptor beta chain is from a study of cytomegalovirus exposure and HLA in healthy donors (dated by TCRdb to between 2016 and 2019). Background for the entire study: An earlier analysis of 587 of the donors reported about 260 Gb of sequence data and about 120 million unique TCR beta sequences obtained from about 200 million T cells. Roughly 300 gigabases of sequencing data and around 85 million unique TCR sequences made up an early release that covered several hundred HLA-typed donors. Among the roughly 400 genotyped donors, about 83% belonged to the genetic ancestry cluster associated with self-reported Caucasian donors. The study aimed to test whether cataloging public T cell receptors could reveal signatures of past pathogen exposure. The study used immunosequencing to profile the T cell repertoires of 600 to 850 subjects and linked those repertoires to cytomegalovirus serostatus. In addition to the first cohort of several hundred subjects, a separate validation cohort of under 150 different subjects was used. To predict cytomegalovirus infection status, the study combined high-throughput TCR immunosequencing, statistical association of individual TCRs with disease status, and machine learning. To study patterns of TCR occurrence, a later analysis re-analyzed previously published TCR beta repertoires from several hundred donors and added high-resolution HLA genotyping. Rather than drawing on any new phenotypic data, the later analysis identified candidate immune exposures from TCR beta sequences and the way those sequences occurred across donors. An earlier analysis of more than 450 of the donors used high-throughput TCR beta sequencing to judge whether each TCR beta V gene segment behaved as functional or pseudogenic. Alongside the repertoire data, information on donor age, sex, ethnicity and CMV serostatus was compiled. In a later genetic analysis, genome-wide SNP genotypes for about 55% of the roughly 670 donors were used, and that subset was treated as a discovery cohort. All discovery cohort repertoires had been generated on a single sequencing platform. Class I and class II HLA loci were covered by the typing at four-digit resolution. Typing coverage varied by locus: roughly 629-640 donors for A, B, C, DRB1 and DQB1; 522 for DQA1; over 600 for DPA1; approximately 450 for DPB1. Several DR-DQ haplotypes were handled as single units for association and clustering because linkage in the cohort was strong. Across approximately 420 genotyped donors of the cohort, an average of roughly 230,000 unique TCR beta nucleotide sequences per donor were sequenced, and approximately 17% of those sequences were non-productive. Results the study describes overall, beyond this receptor: Cytomegalovirus status was reported to be diagnosed by the classifier with high specificity and sensitivity in both the original and validation cohorts. A total of 150 or so TCR beta chains were listed by the study as associated with cytomegalovirus. Sequencing depth was assumed to be roughly uniform across donors in the presence/absence analyses, though that assumption may not hold. In vitro tests confirmed that a few of the cytomegalovirus-associated TCR beta chains recognize cytomegalovirus antigens. Compared with equally common non-associated chains, HLA-associated TCR beta chains in a later analysis were more clonally expanded and had lower generation probabilities. Several of the top co-occurrence clusters appeared to be linked to parvovirus B19, influenza, CMV and Epstein-Barr virus, according to a later analysis. In this cohort, only TCR beta chains were sequenced, and detectable features were limited by the absence of alpha or paired-chain data. In a later genetic analysis, a missense DCLRE1C variant was associated with V-gene and J-gene trimming of TCR beta chains, and the association was replicated in an independent cohort. CMV serostatus was the only immune exposure information available for the cohort. In a later analysis, TCR association rates were found to vary across HLA loci, with the most associated TCRs seen for DRB1 alleles and the fewest for HLA-C alleles. The authors suggested that the approach could potentially be extended to other disease states and immunological phenotypes. A later analysis found that most CMV-associated TCR beta chains appeared HLA-restricted, with HLA associations seemingly driven largely by CMV exposure. Because HLA typing was unavailable for some donors at each locus, only the typed subset was used in association tests. In a later genetic analysis, fewer N-insertions in productive TCRs were reported among donors in an Asian-associated ancestry cluster than the approximately 710-donor mean. Most TCR sequences were seen in very few donors, while some public TCRs were found in many individuals. In an earlier analysis of more than 450 of the donors, most TCR beta V segments were observed in productive rearrangements about 87% or about 30% of the time, broadly matching IMGT annotations. A cluster of highly shared sequence variants was judged likely to represent a technical artifact of the sequencing pipeline. Some 15 rarely observed V segments, including chromosome 9 orphons, were excluded from the earlier analysis of almost 600 of the donors because counts were too low. Because the 87-base-pair reads could not distinguish some IMGT-functional V segments, including TRBV6-2 and TRBV6-3, those segments were excluded. Linkage disequilibrium might explain the correlated functional status among segregating V segments, but an unknown experimental factor could not be excluded. Strong co-occurrence of HLA alleles, especially DR and DQ, made assigning TCR associations to individual alleles difficult. A further reported finding was that TCR beta sequences accurately predicted the HLA-A and HLA-B alleles for most subjects in the first cohort. At a false discovery rate of 0.05, a later analysis linked some 18,000 TCR beta sequences to specific HLA alleles.

In total, approximately 690 healthy bone marrow donors made up the cohort. Cohort members were all nominally healthy when sampled, although unrecorded immune exposures were likely present. The donor was CMV seronegative and was included in the group of 352 seronegative cohort members. A peripheral blood sample was provided by each donor, and peripheral blood mononuclear cells were used for TCR beta sequencing. The Qiagen DNeasy Blood Extraction Kit was used to extract genomic DNA from the blood cell samples. As encoded in the germline V gene, CDR1 is SQVTM while CDR2 is ANQGSEA. Measured from the cysteine to the phenylalanine, the CDR3 is 12 residues long. Only CDR3 DNA is held: 36 bases, read in frame from base 1. Relative to germline, V is missing 7 bases and J is missing 4 bases, with 5 bases of the junction outside any gene match. About this clone: Its antigen has not been determined. No base quality information exists; no much larger clone differs at one position.

Library creation used the immunoSEQ multiplex PCR assay. For the multiplex PCR, a mixture combining 60 forward primers for TCR Vbeta segments and 13 reverse primers for TCR Jbeta segments was used. The CDR3 region of rearranged TCR beta genes was amplified from genomic DNA by a multiplex PCR assay. Amplified TCR beta libraries were sequenced as 87-base-pair reads on the Illumina HiSeq System. For the original study's pipeline: A later analysis tallied tens of millions of unique TCR beta chains across the 600 to 700 repertoires, and approximately 11 million of those chains were shared by two or more donors. Raw reads were error-corrected and collapsed into unique sequences by a nearest-neighbor algorithm in which closely related sequences were merged to remove PCR and sequencing errors. CDR3 sequences were aligned to IMGT reference sequences to assign V, D and J gene segments. Each retained sequence needed at least a six-nucleotide match to both a V gene segment and a J gene segment. A rearrangement counted as productive if the CDR3 had no stop codons and remained in frame with V and J, and every other rearrangement counted as non-productive. CDR3 was defined according to IMGT convention as the region running from the second conserved V-encoded cysteine to the conserved J-encoded phenylalanine. The earlier analysis of some 580 of the donors excluded any sequence lacking an unambiguous match to a single V gene segment. In an earlier analysis of 500 to 750 of the donors, V segments were called functional above 56.7% productive rearrangements and were called segregating when the between-donor standard deviation exceeded 5%. A statistical classification framework was built to diagnose cytomegalovirus status from the catalog of TCR beta chain sequences. In a later analysis, V and J genes were assigned by comparing TCR nucleotide sequences against IMGT/GENE-DB human TR gene sequences. A later analysis assigned CDR3 sequences and most-parsimonious VDJ recombination scenarios with the TCRdist pipeline. In a later analysis, every TCR beta chain was defined by the combination of its CDR3 amino acid sequence and its V-gene family, and reads without a unique V-gene family were dropped. A later analysis removed nearly 600 highly shared, low-generation-probability nucleotide sequences to deal with suspected cross-contamination and a sequencing artifact. A later analysis calculated a clonal expansion index for each public chain from normalized within-repertoire ranks of inferred template counts. Generation probabilities in a later analysis came from a VDJ recombination model fitted to out-of-frame rearrangements, and those results were checked against IGoR. In a later analysis, hypergeometric tests were used to score TCR-TCR, TCR-HLA and TCR-CMV co-occurrence, with a repertoire-size bias correction applied to TCR pairs. To estimate false discovery rates, a later analysis permuted the HLA or CMV assignments 20 times. In a later analysis, co-occurring TCRs were grouped with DBSCAN, and TCRdist sequence similarity was added when clustering was performed within HLA-allele-positive subsets. Co-occurrence clustering excluded repertoires with fewer than 30,000 or more than 120,000 public chains, plus five with anomalous nucleotide sharing. What TCRdb holds here is the immuneACCESS table cut down to in-frame rearrangements. Part of the clones is not present; checked against another copy, under half of the missing clones reflect an unresolved V gene, and the others are unexplained. V, J and clone size derive from that table, while D and trimming were established from the DNA sequence. Counted in this sample were 140,000 or so clones; about 84% of them appeared once. Of the sample, about 3.4% falls within the top ten clones.

This sequence uses TRBV29-1 and TRBJ2-5; 8 junctional bases match TRBD1. Sequencing was performed on PBMCs. This TCR derives from a male donor in good health and CMV-seronegative. This receptor has the CDR3 CSAHRGSETQYF. Read as DNA, the sequence is TGCAGCGCTCACAGGGGGTCAGAGACCCAGTACTTC.